Presented here are 8 T cell receptor beta chains from one specimen sequenced in a study of blood T cell repertoires in COVID-19. Some clones are missing from TCRdb's copy, which holds only in-frame ones; the method was immunoSEQ multiplex PCR. The sample includes approximately 250,000 clones, roughly 86% seen only once; the top ten take over 8%. Material: peripheral blood. The source of these receptors is a man aged 40-50 years with active or convalescent COVID-19.

The V gene is TRBV29-1, the J gene TRBJ2-2; 7 bases are a match to TRBD1. Germline V lookup: CDR1 SQVTM, CDR2 ANQGSEA. The CDR3 runs 15 residues. The J segment lost 1 base and the V segment lost 7 bases, leaving 9 bases of the junction unmatched. Here the CDR3 DNA reads TGCAGCGCCAATAAGGGGGCCCTGAACACCGGGGAGCTGTTTTTT. It encodes CSANKGALNTGELFF.

This clone was observed once. The V call is TRBV11-2, the J call TRBJ2-5, with a tentative D call TRBD1 (6 bases). V was trimmed by 3 bases and J by 5 bases, leaving 16 bases between them. Germline V gene lookup returns CDR1 SGHAT and CDR2 FQNNGV. This CDR3 comprises 15 residues. The CDR3 loop is CASSFQPQGSETQYF. For the CDR3, the DNA is TGTGCCAGCAGCTTCCAACCACAGGGATCGGAGACCCAGTACTTC.

The gene calls are TRBV9 and TRBJ1-2; D gene ambiguous. This CDR3 contains 14 residues. Trimming removed 3 bases from V and 4 bases from J, with 13 bases in between. CDR1 is SGDLS and CDR2 is YYNGEE in the germline V gene. In DNA, the CDR3 is TGTGCCAGCAGCGCAACCACAGTTTTCTATGGCTACACCTTC. Translation gives CASSATTVFYGYTF.

On this clone: At one end the junction does not follow the germline gene, possibly because of a read error. J is TRBJ2-4 and V is TRBV23-1; 7 nucleotides agree with TRBD1. TRBV23-1 is placed among ORFs of uncertain function. The length of the CDR3 is 16 residues. CDR3 coding DNA: TGCGCCAGCGGAAACAGGGGCCCGCCTCGCAAAGACATTCAGTACTTC. It codes for CASGNRGPPRKDIQYF.

This rearrangement joins TRBV5-1 to TRBJ1-1; D might be TRBD1 (6 bases). V was clipped by 1 base and J by 4 bases, with 20 bases between them. CDR1 is SGHRS, CDR2 YFSETQ, per germline. CDR3 length equals 17 residues. The CDR3: CASSLYSWTADGTEAFF. CDR3 in DNA: TGCGCCAGCAGCTTGTATTCCTGGACAGCCGACGGCACTGAAGCTTTCTTT.

This clone has just a few counts. This chain joins TRBV10-3 and TRBJ1-5, with 8 bases aligning to TRBD1. CDR1 is ENHRY, CDR2 SYGVKD, per germline. After removal of 10 bases from V and 2 bases from J, the junction contained 7 bases not matched to a gene. The CDR3 totals 14 residues. CDR3 in DNA: TGTGCCACCCGACTGACAGGGGGCAATCAGCCCCAGCATTTT. It translates to CATRLTGGNQPQHF.

The gene calls are TRBV7-6 and TRBJ2-5; TRBD2 might be the D (6 bases). The CDR3 spans 15 residues. V was clipped by 5 bases and J by 7 bases, with 20 bases between them. CDR1 and CDR2 from the germline V gene are SGHVS and FNYEAQ. CDR3 amino acids: CASSPNPGTHGTQYF. As DNA, the CDR3 is TGTGCCAGCAGCCCCAACCCGGGGACTCACGGGACCCAGTACTTC.

This clone was seen just once. The DNA of the CDR3 is TGTGCCAGCAGTTCTACCGCGGAAACGTTGTTTTTT. It yields the protein CASSSTAETLFF. The genes are TRBV12-3 or TRBV12-4 and TRBJ1-4; no reliable D call. This CDR3 has 12 residues. The V end lost 4 bases, the J end lost 15 bases, and 15 bases lay between the germline ends.